These 24 T cell receptor beta chains came from one sample sequenced in a study of T-cell memory formation after mild COVID-19 (dated by TCRdb to about 2021). The library was made by 5' RACE. Sequencing relied on an Illumina NovaSeq 6000. TCRdb redid the processing of the public reads, applying fastp at Q25 and MiXCR, and retained in-frame beta chains. Every entry covers one CDR3 protein and lists the most common genes and DNA from its rows. The sample table contains around 450,000 distinct CDR3 sequences; only one count was recorded for 20% of them. The ten largest clones capture 7.5% to 10% of the sample. The sequenced sample consisted of PBMCs or a T cell subset sorted from them (not recorded which). The receptor source for this set is an adult woman who had mild COVID-19 (a few samples of this study predate the infection). The sample titles of this study are shuffled in the database, so cell type and time point are left out; the donor was told from shared clones.

This chain links TRBV7-9 with TRBJ1-2, with 7 positions matching TRBD1. The CDR3 has 14 residues. Unmatched junction bases numbered 5, after V lost 0 bases and J lost 7 bases. Looked up from germline, CDR1 is SEHNR and CDR2 is FQNEAQ (reference sequence). The CDR3 DNA reads TGTGCCAGCAGCTTAGCGCCCACAGGGGCTGGCTACACCTTC. Protein sequence: CASSLAPTGAGYTF.

The chain employs TRBV5-6 and TRBJ1-5; 9 bases match TRBD1. The CDR3 is 16 amino acids. The V and J ends lost 0 bases and 2 bases, in that order; junction bases with no gene match: 3. Germline CDR1 is SGHDT and CDR2 is YYEEEE. The DNA for the CDR3 is TGTGCCAGCAGCTTGGGGACAGGGGTAGGCAATCAGCCCCAGCATTTT. This sequence encodes CASSLGTGVGNQPQHF. The variable domain in full, with the rest retrieved from reference TRBV5-6 and TRBJ1-5, is DAGVTQSPTHLIKTRGQQVTLRCSPKSGHDTVSWYQQALGQGPQFIFQYYEEEERQRGNFPDRFSGHQFPNYSSELNVNALLLGDSALYLCASSLGTGVGNQPQHFGDGTRLSIL.

V gene TRBV6-6 combines with J gene TRBJ1-4; weak D call: TRBD1 (5 bases). The CDR3 runs to 13 residues. Trimming removed 6 bases from V and 3 bases from J, with 8 bases in between. Per germline, CDR1 MNHNY and CDR2 SVGAGI (reference sequence). The CDR3 spells CASSAGPNEKLFF. For the CDR3, the DNA is TGTGCCAGCAGCGCAGGGCCTAATGAAAAACTGTTTTTT.

This chain's CDR3 is CASSLYLGGSYNEQFF. In DNA, the CDR3 is TGTGCCAGCAGCTTGTACCTGGGAGGCTCCTACAATGAGCAGTTCTTC. The J gene is TRBJ2-1, the V gene TRBV5-6, with TRBD2 as a possible D gene (6 bases). Looked up from germline, CDR1 is SGHDT and CDR2 is YYEEEE. The CDR3 runs to 16 residues. Trimming pared 1 base from V and 0 bases from J, leaving 11 bases between.

The chain uses TRBV7-8 and TRBJ2-7; D unclear. Germline V gene lookup returns CDR1 SGHVS and CDR2 FQNEAQ. Trimming left V 5 bases short and J 3 bases short, with 11 bases between. This CDR3 comprises 13 residues. The CDR3 sequence: CASSPKGVYEQYF. DNA for the CDR3: TGTGCCAGCAGCCCGAAGGGTGTCTACGAGCAGTACTTC.

V is TRBV19 and J is TRBJ1-2; D is ambiguous. V dropped 1 base and J dropped 0 bases, with 6 bases sitting between them. The length of the CDR3 is 14 residues. Germline CDR1 and CDR2: LNHDA and SQIVND (reference sequence). The CDR3 coding sequence is TGTGCCAGTAGTATAGTCTCCTCTAACTATGGCTACACCTTC. It encodes CASSIVSSNYGYTF.

This clonotype was found a few times. The V and J genes are TRBV6-2 or TRBV6-3 and TRBJ2-7; 8 bases line up with TRBD1. After removal of 5 bases from V and 6 bases from J, the junction contained 15 bases not matched to a gene. This CDR3 region has 16 residues. CDR1 MNHEY and CDR2 SVGEGT come from the germline V gene. The chain's CDR3 is CASSNLRTGMTPEQYF. For the CDR3, the DNA is TGTGCCAGCAGTAACCTACGGACAGGGATGACGCCCGAGCAGTACTTC.

The chain recombines TRBV6-5 with TRBJ1-5; maybe TRBD1 (6 bases). V dropped 6 bases and J dropped 1 base, with 16 bases sitting between them. Germline-derived CDR1 and CDR2 are MNHEY and SVGAGI. The CDR3 has 16 amino acids. CDR3: CASSGTIGGSNQPQHF. CDR3 in DNA: TGTGCCAGCAGCGGGACGATAGGGGGGAGCAATCAGCCCCAGCATTTT.

The chain is built from TRBV24-1 and TRBJ2-5, with D possibly TRBD1 on 5 matching bases. This CDR3 comprises 15 residues. Germline CDR1 reads KGHDR; CDR2 reads SFDVKD. The V end was cut by 0 bases, the J end by 1 base, with 8 bases between. CDR3 bases: TGTGCCACCAGTGATTTGGACAGCCTCCAAGAGACCCAGTACTTC. It specifies CATSDLDSLQETQYF.

The genes are TRBV6-2 or TRBV6-3 and TRBJ2-7; a weak D match, TRBD1 (6 bases). The CDR3 spans 14 residues. Trimming took 7 bases from V and 8 from J, leaving 21 bases between them. The germline gives CDR1 MNHEY, CDR2 SVGEGT. CDR3 nucleotide sequence: TGTGCCAGCAAGATCCCCGGGACATCTACGCAGCAGTACTTC. It encodes CASKIPGTSTQQYF.

This clonotype was counted only a few times. The V gene is TRBV5-6, the J gene TRBJ2-7, with TRBD1 matching 8 bases. The CDR3 runs to 12 residues. The V gene's germline CDR1 is SGHDT and CDR2 YYEEEE. Trimming took 3 bases from V and 4 from J; bases not matched to a gene: 0. The CDR3, as DNA: TGTGCCAGCAGCTGGACAGGGTACGAGCAGTACTTC. This gives the protein CASSWTGYEQYF.

J is TRBJ1-1 and V is TRBV9; 9 nucleotides align to TRBD1. Germline lookup yields CDR1 SGDLS and CDR2 YYNGEE. The trim removed 4 bases at V and 8 bases at J, leaving 12 bases unmatched. This CDR3 is built from 15 residues. The CDR3 DNA sequence: TGTGCCAGCAGCCCCTACAGGGGGCTGGAGGGGGAAGCTTTCTTT. Amino acids: CASSPYRGLEGEAFF.

The chain couples TRBV12-3 or TRBV12-4 to TRBJ2-5; D not resolved. V lost 3 bases to trimming and J lost 2 bases, with 7 bases between them. The CDR3 runs to 13 residues. CDR3 in DNA: TGTGCCAGCAGTTTTTCGGTGCAAGAGACCCAGTACTTC. Its protein product is CASSFSVQETQYF.

This clonotype was counted between two and nine times. The chain has TRBV29-1 and TRBJ1-1, with D possibly matching TRBD1 (5 bases). Germline CDR1 SQVTM, CDR2 ANQGSEA. CDR3 length: 12 residues. Trimming left V 6 bases short and J 1 base short, with 9 bases between. CDR3 sequence: CSVAGTNTEAFF. The CDR3, as DNA: TGCAGCGTCGCCGGGACGAACACTGAAGCTTTCTTT. Full variable domain (rest looked up from reference TRBV29-1 and TRBJ1-1): SAVISQKPSRDICQRGTSLTIQCQVDSQVTMMFWYRQQPGQSLTLIATANQGSEATYESGFVIDKFPISRPNLTFSTLTVSNMSPEDSSIYLCSVAGTNTEAFFGQGTRLTVV.

V usage is TRBV20-1 and J usage is TRBJ2-7, with D possibly being TRBD1 (5 bases). This CDR3 is built from 13 residues. The germline CDR1 and CDR2 sequences are DFQATT and SNEGSKA (reference sequence). V shed 3 bases and J shed 0 bases, with 9 bases lying between them. CDR3 region: CSASQGFSYEQYF. CDR3 sequence (DNA): TGCAGTGCTAGCCAGGGTTTCTCCTACGAGCAGTACTTC.

This chain uses TRBV6-2 or TRBV6-3 with TRBJ2-3; 7 bases agree with TRBD2. With 4 bases clipped from V and 5 bases from J, the junction kept 9 bases outside the gene matches. The CDR3 sequence is 15 residues long. The germline V gene encodes CDR1 MNHEY and CDR2 SVGEGT. CDR3 nucleotides: TGTGCCAGCAGTTCGCCCCCCCGGGGGGAAGATACGCAGTATTTT. Translating it yields CASSSPPRGEDTQYF.

The chain is built from TRBV12-3 or TRBV12-4 and TRBJ1-2; D uncertain. The CDR3 is 16 residues long. V lost 4 bases and J lost 8, with 23 bases in between. CDR3 in DNA: TGTGCCAGCAGTTCCCCTATTGCGGCCCGATTTCTAGGCTACACCTTC. Residues: CASSSPIAARFLGYTF.

In this sample, this clonotype turned up a few times. The rearrangement uses TRBV11-2 and TRBJ2-2; D remains unclear. CDR3 length: 12 residues. CDR1 is SGHAT, CDR2 FQNNGV, per germline. V was shortened by 0 bases and J by 7 bases, with 3 bases between the two germline ends. This chain's CDR3 is CASSLEVGELFF. As DNA, the CDR3 is TGTGCCAGCAGCTTAGAGGTCGGGGAGCTGTTTTTT.

This clonotype was observed a few times. The V gene is TRBV13, the J gene TRBJ1-2, with D perhaps matching TRBD1 (6 bases). Germline V lookup: CDR1 PRHDT, CDR2 FYEKMQ (reference sequence). V was shortened by 3 bases and J by 8 bases, with 13 bases between the two germline ends. The CDR3 extends over 13 amino acids. The CDR3 spells CASSFGTGGGYTF. The CDR3, as DNA: TGTGCCAGCAGCTTCGGGACTGGGGGCGGCTACACCTTC. The variable domain in full, with the rest retrieved from reference TRBV13 and TRBJ1-2, is AAGVIQSPRHLIKEKRETATLKCYPIPRHDTVYWYQQGPGQDPQFLISFYEKMQSDKGSIPDRFSAQQFSDYHSELNMSSLELGDSALYFCASSFGTGGGYTFGSGTRLTVV.

This clonotype has a handful of counts. DNA for the CDR3: TGTGCCAGCAGCCAAGGATTAGCGGGGGGGCCTGAAATGCCCTACAATGAGCAGTTCTTC. It is translated as CASSQGLAGGPEMPYNEQFF. This chain connects TRBV3-1 to TRBJ2-1; 11 bases match TRBD2. Trimming removed 1 base from V and 2 bases from J; junction bases left unmatched: 13. The CDR3 contains 20 residues. The germline V gene has CDR1 LGHDT and CDR2 YNNKEL (reference sequence).

The chain links TRBV7-9 to TRBJ2-7, with 10 bases identical to TRBD1. Germline V gene lookup returns CDR1 SEHNR and CDR2 FQNEAQ (reference sequence). V lost 4 bases to trimming and J lost 2 bases; unmatched junction nucleotides: 5. The CDR3 contains 15 residues. CDR3 sequence: CASSWDRGFPYEQYF. CDR3 sequence (DNA): TGTGCCAGCAGCTGGGACAGGGGATTTCCCTACGAGCAGTACTTC. The entire variable domain, with the rest obtained from reference TRBV7-9 and TRBJ2-7, is as follows: DTGVSQNPRHKITKRGQNVTFRCDPISEHNRLYWYRQTLGQGPEFLTYFQNEAQLEKSRLLSDRFSAERPKGSFSTLEIQRTEQGDSAMYLCASSWDRGFPYEQYFGPGTRLTVT.

There are a few counts of this clonotype. The rearrangement uses TRBV12-3 or TRBV12-4 and TRBJ2-3; D gene uncertain. This CDR3 spans 14 amino acids. Deletions cut 1 base from V and 2 bases from J, with 7 bases between. Written as DNA, the CDR3 is TGTGCCAGCAGTTTAGGACAAGCCACAGATACGCAGTATTTT. Translation: CASSLGQATDTQYF.

The chain has TRBV20-1 and TRBJ1-2, with D possibly being TRBD1 (5 bases). The V gene's germline CDR1 is DFQATT and CDR2 SNEGSKA (reference sequence). V was pared by 3 bases and J by 1 base, with 15 bases between. The CDR3 sequence is 15 residues long. The CDR3 is CSARGTAGFNYGYTF. In nucleotides, the CDR3 is TGCAGTGCTAGGGGGACGGCAGGGTTTAACTATGGCTACACCTTC.

J is TRBJ1-5 and V is TRBV12-3 or TRBV12-4, with a weak D call TRBD1 (6 bases). This CDR3 comprises 17 residues. Trimming cost V 2 bases and J 3 bases, with 17 bases left between them. The CDR3, as DNA: TGTGCCAGCAGTTTAAGGGCGGGGGCAGGGTCCAATCAGCCCCAGCATTTT. This encodes CASSLRAGAGSNQPQHF.